The 11 T cell receptor beta chains reported below all come from one sample, sequenced in a study of Tregs in tolerant kidney transplant recipients. Clones were sequenced by immunoSEQ multiplex PCR, and TCRdb holds only the in-frame ones, with some missing. The repertoire holds more than 60,000 clones, approximately 85% seen once, with 2.1% in the top ten. The sequencing here drew on Tregs from blood, taken before the transplant. All receptors derive from a human donor who received a combined kidney and bone marrow transplant.

The chain joins TRBV6-6 to TRBJ2-7; D is undetermined. The CDR3 contains 15 residues. The germline V gene has CDR1 MNHNY and CDR2 SVGAGI (reference sequence). V lost 2 bases and J lost 2, with 13 bases in between. The CDR3 region has the DNA TGTGCCAGCAGTTACAGGGAATATCTGCCCTACGAGCAGTACTTC. It specifies CASSYREYLPYEQYF.

The rearrangement joins TRBV5-4 to TRBJ1-3; a weak D match, TRBD1 (5 bases). CDR1 and CDR2 (germline): SGHNT, YYREEE (reference sequence). The V end lost 4 bases, the J end lost 4 bases, and 15 bases lay between the germline ends. The CDR3 is 15 residues long. The CDR3 here is CASSNPGQSGNTIYF. The DNA of the CDR3 is TGTGCCAGCAGCAATCCGGGGCAGTCGGGAAACACCATATATTTT.

V gene TRBV28 combines with J gene TRBJ2-7; perhaps TRBD1 as D (6 bases). The CDR3 runs 13 residues. The germline gives CDR1 MDHEN, CDR2 SYDVKM. Trimming shortened V by 3 bases and J by 5 bases, and 11 bases separated the two germline ends. This CDR3 is CASSLDSFNEQYF. The CDR3 DNA reads TGTGCCAGCAGTTTGGACAGCTTCAACGAGCAGTACTTC. Full variable domain (remainder filled in from reference TRBV28 and TRBJ2-7): DVKVTQSSRYLVKRTGEKVFLECVQDMDHENMFWYRQDPGLGLRLIYFSYDVKMKEKGDIPEGYSVSREKKERFSLILESASTNQTSMYLCASSLDSFNEQYFGPGTRLTVT.

The genes are TRBV6-5 and TRBJ1-1; 8 bases align to TRBD1. Germline V gives CDR1 MNHEY, CDR2 SVGAGI. CDR3 length: 15 residues. The V segment lost 8 bases and the J segment 3 bases; nucleotides outside the gene matches: 11. CDR3 DNA sequence: TGTGCCAGCCTTCTGATCCAGGGGGCCCACACTGAAGCTTTCTTT. Encoded protein: CASLLIQGAHTEAFF.

This chain links TRBV29-1 with TRBJ1-4; the D gene is possibly TRBD1 (6 bases). The CDR3 runs to 16 residues. Germline CDR1 is SQVTM and CDR2 is ANQGSEA. Trimming took 6 bases from V and 1 from J, leaving 18 bases between them. The CDR3 spells CSVARGAGGTNEKLFF. The CDR3 coding sequence is TGCAGCGTGGCCCGGGGGGCGGGTGGAACTAATGAAAAACTGTTTTTT.

The chain links TRBV18 to TRBJ2-3; D is unresolved. With 0 bases removed from V and 2 bases from J, the gap between germline ends came to 9 bases. CDR3 length: 15 amino acids. The germline V gene has CDR1 KGHSH and CDR2 LQKENI. For the CDR3, the DNA is TGTGCCAGCTCACCACCGACCGGAAACACAGATACGCAGTATTTT. Its protein product is CASSPPTGNTDTQYF.

This sequence joins TRBV18 and TRBJ1-6, with D possibly matching TRBD1 (5 bases). The germline CDR1 and CDR2 sequences are KGHSH and LQKENI. V lost 1 base to trimming and J lost 8 bases, with 12 bases between them. The CDR3 spans 15 residues. The CDR3 sequence is CASSPLGKGDSPLHF. The DNA for the CDR3 is TGTGCCAGCTCACCACTTGGTAAAGGGGATTCACCCCTCCACTTT.

The V and J genes are TRBV28 and TRBJ2-1, with 9 nucleotides matching TRBD2. CDR3 size: 16 residues. V shed 6 bases, J shed 0 bases, and the junction held 6 bases outside the gene matches. Germline values: CDR1 MDHEN, CDR2 SYDVKM. The CDR3 bases are TGTGCCAGCAGCCCTAGCGGGATAAGCTCCTACAATGAGCAGTTCTTC. This encodes CASSPSGISSYNEQFF.

The chain uses TRBV4-1 and TRBJ1-6; D may be TRBD1 (5 bases). Trimming left V 0 bases short and J 4 bases short, with 10 bases between. The germline CDR1 and CDR2 sequences are MGHRA and YSYEKL. The CDR3 loop spans 16 amino acids. The CDR3 DNA reads TGCGCCAGCAGCCAAGATGGGGGAGAGTATAATTCACCCCTCCACTTT. Translated: CASSQDGGEYNSPLHF.

The chain combines TRBV29-1 with TRBJ2-5, with a tentative D call TRBD2 (7 bases). The CDR3 sequence is 17 residues long. Germline CDR1 is SQVTM and CDR2 is ANQGSEA. Trimming removed 3 bases at V and 0 bases at J, with 20 bases between. CDR3 protein: CSVDSGWGGRYQETQYF. The DNA for the CDR3 is TGCAGCGTTGATTCAGGGTGGGGGGGCCGGTACCAAGAGACCCAGTACTTC.

The chain is built from TRBV6-5 and TRBJ1-6; 7 positions match TRBD1. Germline loops: CDR1 MNHEY, CDR2 SVGAGI. V was pared by 4 bases and J by 6 bases, with 9 bases of the junction left unmatched. The CDR3 covers 16 residues. The CDR3 DNA is TGTGCCAGCAGTTCTCCCCTGACAGGGCTTAATTCACCCCTCCACTTT. Protein product: CASSSPLTGLNSPLHF.